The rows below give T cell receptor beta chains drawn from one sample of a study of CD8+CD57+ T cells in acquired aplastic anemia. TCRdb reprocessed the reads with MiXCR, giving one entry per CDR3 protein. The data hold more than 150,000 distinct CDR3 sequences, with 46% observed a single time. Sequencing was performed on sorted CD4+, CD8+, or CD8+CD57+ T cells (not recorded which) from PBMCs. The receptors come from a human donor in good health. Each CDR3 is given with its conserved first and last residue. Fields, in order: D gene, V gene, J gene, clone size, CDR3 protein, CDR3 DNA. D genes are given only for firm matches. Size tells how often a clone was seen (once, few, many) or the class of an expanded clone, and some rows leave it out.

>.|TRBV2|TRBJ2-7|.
CASSAAYEQYF
TGTGCCAGCAGTGCAGCCTACGAGCAGTACTTC
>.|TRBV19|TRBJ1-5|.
CASSPGWGNQPQHF
TGTGCCAGTAGTCCAGGTTGGGGCAATCAGCCCCAGCATTTT
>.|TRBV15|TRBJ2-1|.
CATSSEGPVAQFF
TGTGCCACCAGCAGCGAGGGGCCCGTGGCTCAGTTCTTC
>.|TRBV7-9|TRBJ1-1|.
CASSSGRDEDFF
TGTGCCAGCAGCTCCGGACGAGATGAAGATTTCTTT
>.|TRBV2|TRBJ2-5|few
CASSRGGAIYF
TGTGCCAGCAGTCGGGGCGGGGCCATATACTTC
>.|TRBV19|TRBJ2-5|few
CAGQGGKETQYF
TGTGCCGGTCAAGGAGGGAAGGAGACCCAGTACTTC
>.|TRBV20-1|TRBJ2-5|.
CSARGPLGTQYF
TGCAGTGCTAGAGGGCCGCTAGGGACCCAGTACTTC
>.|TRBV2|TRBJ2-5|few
CASSPMTEQETQYF
TGTGCCAGCAGCCCCATGACAGAACAAGAGACCCAGTACTTC
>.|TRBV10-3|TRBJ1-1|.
CAISESMRGTEAFF
TGTGCCATCAGTGAGTCGATGAGGGGGACTGAAGCTTTCTTT
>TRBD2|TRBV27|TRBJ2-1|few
CASSYAGLARDEQFF
TGTGCCAGCAGTTACGCGGGACTAGCGCGGGATGAGCAGTTCTTC
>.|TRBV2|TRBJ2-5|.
CASSHRDGFQETQYF
TGTGCCAGCAGCCACCGGGACGGATTCCAAGAGACCCAGTACTTC
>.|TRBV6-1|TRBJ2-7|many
CASSTSPGRTAYEQYF
TGTGCCAGCAGTACCTCCCCGGGACGCACAGCCTACGAGCAGTACTTC
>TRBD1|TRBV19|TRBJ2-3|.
CASSLIQGSGTDTQYF
TGTGCCAGTAGCCTAATACAGGGGTCTGGCACAGATACGCAGTATTTT
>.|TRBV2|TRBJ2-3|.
CASTPGGTDTQYF
TGTGCCAGCACCCCGGGGGGCACAGATACGCAGTATTTT
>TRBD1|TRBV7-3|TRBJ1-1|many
CASSSGQVNTEAFF
TGTGCCAGCAGCTCAGGACAGGTTAACACTGAAGCTTTCTTT
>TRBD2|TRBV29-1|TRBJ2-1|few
CSTGTSGSVGDEQFF
TGCAGCACCGGGACTAGCGGGAGTGTTGGCGATGAGCAGTTCTTC
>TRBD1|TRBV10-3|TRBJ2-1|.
CAIRGQGYNEQFF
TGTGCCATCAGGGGACAGGGTTACAATGAGCAGTTCTTC
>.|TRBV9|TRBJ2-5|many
CASSVGGLLEETQYF
TGTGCCAGCAGCGTAGGAGGGCTACTAGAAGAGACCCAGTACTTC
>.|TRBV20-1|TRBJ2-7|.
CSARESYEQYF
TGCAGTGCTAGAGAGTCCTACGAGCAGTACTTC
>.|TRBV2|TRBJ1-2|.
CASSEWAGAGGYTF
TGTGCCAGCAGTGAATGGGCAGGGGCAGGTGGCTACACCTTC
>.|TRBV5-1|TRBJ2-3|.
CASSPRRGVTDTQYF
TGCGCCAGCAGCCCGCGGAGGGGAGTCACAGATACGCAGTATTTT
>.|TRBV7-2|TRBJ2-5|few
CASSSWGVETQYF
TGTGCCAGCAGTTCCTGGGGGGTGGAGACCCAGTACTTC
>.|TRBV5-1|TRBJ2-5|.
CASSHKETQYF
TGCGCCAGCAGCCACAAGGAGACCCAGTACTTC
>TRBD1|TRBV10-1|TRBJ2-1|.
CASSDQTGNNEQFF
TGCGCCAGCAGTGACCAGACAGGGAACAATGAGCAGTTCTTC
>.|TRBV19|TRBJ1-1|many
CASLLTGREKGMNTEAFF
TGTGCCAGTTTACTCACGGGCAGGGAAAAAGGTATGAACACTGAAGCTTTCTTT
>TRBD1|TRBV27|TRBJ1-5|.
CASSSGTGWNQPQHF
TGTGCCAGCAGTTCCGGGACAGGGTGGAATCAGCCCCAGCATTTT
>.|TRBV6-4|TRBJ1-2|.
CASSRVPDYTF
TGTGCCAGCTCTCGCGTCCCGGACTACACCTTC
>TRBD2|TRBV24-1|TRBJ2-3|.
CATSDPGLAGDSDTQYF
TGTGCCACCAGTGATCCCGGACTAGCGGGAGACTCAGATACGCAGTATTTT
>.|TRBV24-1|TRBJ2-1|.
CATSPRLGSEQFF
TGTGCCACCAGTCCTCGGCTCGGTAGTGAGCAGTTCTTC
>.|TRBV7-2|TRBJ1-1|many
CASSFPSRAGTEAFF
TGTGCCAGCAGCTTCCCTTCCAGGGCCGGCACTGAAGCTTTCTTT
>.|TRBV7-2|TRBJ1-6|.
CASMRDYNSPLHF
TGTGCCAGTATGAGAGATTATAATTCACCCCTCCACTTT
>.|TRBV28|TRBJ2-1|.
CASSLFDGGEGKQFF
TGTGCCAGCAGTTTGTTTGACGGCGGCGAGGGTAAGCAGTTCTTC
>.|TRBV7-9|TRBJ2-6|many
CASSLASGANVLTF
TGTGCCAGCAGTTTAGCCTCTGGGGCCAACGTCCTGACTTTC
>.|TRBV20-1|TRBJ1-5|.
CSAPQGRQPQHF
TGCAGTGCCCCACAGGGTAGGCAGCCCCAGCATTTT
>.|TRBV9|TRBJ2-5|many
CASSVATGQETQYF
TGTGCCAGCAGCGTTGCTACAGGACAAGAGACCCAGTACTTC
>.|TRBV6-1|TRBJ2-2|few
CASTLGEYLNTGELFF
TGTGCCAGCACGCTTGGGGAGTACTTGAACACCGGGGAGCTGTTTTTT
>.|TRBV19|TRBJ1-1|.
CASSDPSREDTEAFF
TGTGCCAGTAGTGACCCCTCCCGGGAGGACACTGAAGCTTTCTTT
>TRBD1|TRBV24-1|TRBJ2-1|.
CATSDRGQTSSYNEQFF
TGTGCCACCAGTGATAGGGGACAGACGAGCTCCTACAATGAGCAGTTCTTC
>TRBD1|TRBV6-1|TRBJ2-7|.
CASKIGQGRSSYEQYF
TGTGCCAGCAAGATCGGACAGGGGAGATCCTCCTACGAGCAGTACTTC
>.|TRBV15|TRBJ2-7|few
CATSRDRGPSGYEQYF
TGTGCCACCAGCAGAGACCGAGGACCCTCAGGGTACGAGCAGTACTTC
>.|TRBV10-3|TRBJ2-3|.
CANSQTRAGGASDTQYF
TGTGCCAACAGCCAGACTAGGGCAGGCGGGGCCTCAGATACGCAGTATTTT
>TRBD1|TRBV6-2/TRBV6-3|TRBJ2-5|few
CASSKPTGGGETQYF
TGTGCCAGCAGCAAACCGACAGGGGGCGGGGAGACCCAGTACTTC
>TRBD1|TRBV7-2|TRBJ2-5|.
CASSTQGAGETQYF
TGTGCCAGCAGCACCCAGGGGGCTGGGGAGACCCAGTACTTC
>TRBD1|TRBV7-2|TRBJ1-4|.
CASSLATGAWEKLFF
TGTGCCAGCAGCTTGGCCACAGGGGCATGGGAAAAACTGTTTTTT
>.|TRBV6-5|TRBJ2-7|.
CASSFGSLAEQYF
TGTGCCAGCAGTTTTGGGAGCCTGGCCGAGCAGTACTTC
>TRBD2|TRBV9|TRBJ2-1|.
CASRGGLNEQFF
TGTGCCAGCCGGGGGGGCCTGAATGAGCAGTTCTTC
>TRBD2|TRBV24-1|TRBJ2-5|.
CATQANRLAGTQYF
TGTGCCACTCAAGCAAATCGACTAGCGGGGACCCAGTACTTC
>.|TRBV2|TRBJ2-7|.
CASRRQGPEQYF
TGTGCCAGCAGGCGCCAGGGCCCCGAGCAGTACTTC